The present entry profiles one TCR beta chain with its context. Its recognized antigen is unknown. Per-base quality was not reported, and no clone a single base away is much larger than it. Using the deep immunoSEQ assay, TCR CDR3 regions were amplified from genomic DNA by multiplex PCR. For each cell subset, the extracted genomic DNA was distributed evenly across all wells of several immunoSEQ 96-well plates, and each plate served as one replicate. For sorted subsets, about 200 ng genomic DNA, equal to tens of thousands of T cell genomes, was loaded into each replicate PCR. The purified libraries were quantified using a Qubit 3.0 fluorometer, sized with a Bioanalyzer 2100, and then quantified again using the KAPA Library Quantification kit. Every immunoSEQ 96-well plate was sequenced on a separate single-read 150-cycle Illumina NextSeq 550 flow cell. As for how the authors treated the data: Because the immunoSEQ output held only junctional sequences and lacked quality scores, the filtering could not match the filtering applied to full-length reads. Sequences were annotated with PyIR, a Python wrapper for IgBLAST v1.9, and V/J genes and CDR3 were assigned using IMGT germline references. Any read was removed if the V/J assignment was weak (E-value above 1e-6), the CDR3 was missing, or the read contained stop codons, out-of-frame junctions, or ambiguous translated residues. A V3J clonotype was defined by an identical inferred V gene, J gene, and CDR3 amino acid sequence. Percentage overlap between repertoires was calculated by dividing the number of shared unique clonotypes by the size of the smaller repertoire. Three approaches were used to assess repertoire richness: RTK rarefaction, the Chao1 estimator, and Recon v2.1 estimates of unobserved clonotypes. OLGA was used to compute generation probabilities for all TCRbeta clonotypes that the gDNA method yielded from a handful of donors. TCRdb obtained this table from immuneACCESS and retained in-frame rearrangements with V and J assigned. These tables miss some clones; where compared with another copy, unresolved V genes account for less than half of the shortfall, and the remainder is unexplained. Clone size and the V and J calls come from that table; the DNA yielded D and trimming. The sample table shows around 1.5 million clones, and nearly 99% are seen once. Of the sample, 0.4% to 0.55% falls within the top ten clones.

The data belong to a study of shared clonotypes between healthy human individuals (dated by TCRdb to the early 2020s). In terms of the full investigation: Three men and a couple of women, aged 18 to 49 years, made up the cohort. To increase sequencing depth and limit assay-specific biases, TCR repertoire library preparation and sequencing were carried out by different laboratories using diverse techniques. To estimate repertoire size and how much clonotype sharing occurs between individuals, the study deeply sequenced the blood TCR repertoires of 4 to 6 healthy adults. Per donor, leukapheresis produced somewhere between about 0.94 and 9 billion PBMCs. Per donor, three plates each were used for CD4 naive and CD4 memory, two for CD8 naive, and one for CD8 memory. Results the study describes overall, beyond this receptor: Even with the large sequencing depth, rarefaction of the sorted-subset datasets indicated that sequencing was incomplete. Approximately 4.8% of naive CD4, 3.5% of naive CD8, approximately 2.2% of memory CD4, and 0.35% to 0.5% of memory CD8 clonotypes were shared across a handful of donors. The small number of donors limited the genetic and exposure-history diversity represented. Pairwise subsampling led to the expectation that sequencing depth would affect the degree of clonotype sharing among donors. Compared with non-shared clonotypes, the clonotypes found in all four sorted-subset donors had higher generation probabilities. Only blood was sampled, and tissue TCR repertoires likely differ from those in blood. Larger estimated clonotype richness was generally found for naive subsets than for memory subsets.

Donors were healthy HIV-negative adults with no recently reported acute infections or vaccinations. Only Caucasian adults living in Nashville, Tennessee, USA were represented among the donors. Magnetic negative selection was used to enrich CD4+ T cells, after which naive cells were positively selected on CD45RA and the negative fraction became the memory subset. Blood was collected by leukapheresis, and PBMCs were isolated by Ficoll-Histopaque density gradient centrifugation and then cryopreserved in liquid nitrogen vapor phase. Purity and quantity of every magnetically sorted T cell population were checked by analytical flow cytometry. Genomic DNA was isolated from each sorted fraction and quantified by UV absorbance on a Nanodrop 2000c. Via the germline V gene (reference sequence), CDR1 is WNHNN and CDR2 SYGVQD. The CDR3 runs 16 residues from the cysteine to the phenylalanine. The CDR3 DNA has 48 bases and is translated from base 1. Compared with germline, V lacks 0 bases and J lacks 7 bases; bases without a gene match: 9.

The clonotype was recovered from a man aged 25-45 years in good health. Sequenced input: naive CD4+ T cells sorted from blood. Sample cell subset or site, as interpreted from the label and publication: CD45RA+ positively selected. This receptor chain uses TRBV10-1 and TRBJ2-1; 7 bases in the middle match TRBD2. The CDR3 reads CASSESGGSGMNEQFF. The nucleotide sequence reads TGCGCCAGCAGTGAGTCGGGCGGGAGCGGTATGAATGAGCAGTTCTTC.